Each of the 14 T cell receptor beta chains below was sequenced from the same sample in a study of shared clonotypes between healthy human individuals. TCRdb keeps only in-frame clones here, not all; method: immunoSEQ multiplex PCR. The table lists more than 2,000,000 clones, roughly 92% of them singletons, with 0.13% to 0.15% in the top ten. The material sequenced was naive CD4+ T cells sorted from blood. Subset defined: CD45RA+ positively selected. Receptor source: a young man in good health.

The chain uses TRBV28 and TRBJ2-3; 9 bases are shared with TRBD1. The V gene's germline CDR1 is MDHEN and CDR2 SYDVKM. CDR3 length equals 13 residues. The ends lost 10 bases at V and 3 bases at J; junction bases unmatched: 5. The CDR3 here is CATMGQGTDTQYF. The CDR3 DNA follows: TGTGCCACCATGGGACAGGGAACAGATACGCAGTATTTT.

The table lists this clone with a count of one. The sample has other DNA sequences that encode this CDR3 too. V is TRBV10-3 and J is TRBJ2-7; D is undetermined. CDR1 is ENHRY and CDR2 is SYGVKD in the germline V gene. V lost 3 bases and J lost 1, with 7 bases in between. The CDR3 spans 13 residues. CDR3 region: CAISESVSYEQYF. The CDR3 DNA sequence: TGTGCCATCAGTGAATCCGTGTCCTACGAGCAGTACTTC.

V usage is TRBV9 and J usage is TRBJ2-5; D possibly corresponds to TRBD2 (6 bases). Germline CDR1 is SGDLS and CDR2 is YYNGEE. The CDR3 sequence is 15 residues long. Between the trimmed V and J ends, which lost 4 bases and 7 bases, there was a span of 20 bases. The CDR3 bases are TGTGCCAGCAGCCTTAGCGGTAATCCCGGAGGGACCCAGTACTTC. As protein: CASSLSGNPGGTQYF.

The V and J genes are TRBV2 and TRBJ2-7; D possibly corresponds to TRBD2 (6 bases). The CDR3 has 14 residues. V was pared by 4 bases and J by 6 bases, with 16 bases between. The germline gives CDR1 SNHLY, CDR2 FYNNEI. In nucleotides, the CDR3 is TGTGCCAGCAGTGGCACCGGGACTCCCCTCGAGCAGTACTTC. Translated: CASSGTGTPLEQYF.

The chain has TRBV6-5 and TRBJ1-2, with 7 bases lining up with TRBD1. V lost 2 bases to trimming and J lost 5 bases; unmatched junction nucleotides: 11. Germline V gene lookup returns CDR1 MNHEY and CDR2 SVGAGI. The CDR3 runs to 16 residues. As DNA, the CDR3 is TGTGCCAGCAGTTACATAGGGGGCGGTTTGCTATATGGCTACACCTTC. Its translation: CASSYIGGGLLYGYTF.

CDR3 DNA: TGTGCCAGTAGTATCCGGTTGTATGCTAACACCGGGGAGCTGTTTTTT. It yields the protein CASSIRLYANTGELFF. This chain links TRBV19 with TRBJ2-2; no clear D. Germline CDR1 and CDR2: LNHDA and SQIVND (reference sequence). Trimming took off 3 bases at V and 2 bases at J, with 13 bases between the two ends. The CDR3 has 16 amino acids.

V is TRBV11-1 and J is TRBJ2-4; D unresolved. Trimming cost V 5 bases and J 0 bases, with 11 bases left between them. From germline, CDR1 is SGHAT and CDR2 FQDESV (reference sequence). The CDR3 totals 15 residues. The CDR3 is CASSPGALAKNIQYF. The CDR3 nucleotides read TGTGCCAGCAGCCCCGGAGCCCTAGCCAAAAACATTCAGTACTTC. The full variable domain, in which reference TRBV11-1 and TRBJ2-4 provide the parts outside the CDR3, is EAEVAQSPRYKITEKSQAVAFWCDPISGHATLYWYRQILGQGPELLVQFQDESVVDDSQLPKDRFSAERLKGVDSTLKIQPAELGDSAMYLCASSPGALAKNIQYFGAGTRLSVL.

The CDR3 DNA sequence: TGTGCCAGTAGTAGCCGGACAAGGAACACTGAAGCTTTCTTT. It encodes CASSSRTRNTEAFF. The rearrangement links TRBV19 to TRBJ1-1; D is possibly TRBD1 (5 bases). Germline assignment: CDR1 LNHDA and CDR2 SQIVND (reference sequence). The CDR3 sequence is 14 residues long. The V and J ends lost 4 bases and 1 base respectively, with 10 bases between them.

This sequence joins TRBV5-1 and TRBJ2-3; 10 bases match TRBD2. Per the germline V gene, CDR1 is SGHRS and CDR2 is YFSETQ. V shed 2 bases, J shed 10 bases, and the junction held 10 bases outside the gene matches. This CDR3 is 15 amino acids long. The CDR3 DNA sequence: TGCGCCAGCAGCTTTGCCGGACTAGCGGCCCAGGCGCAGTATTTT. Protein: CASSFAGLAAQAQYF.

J is TRBJ2-5 and V is TRBV11-3; maybe TRBD1 (5 bases). The V and J ends lost 5 bases and 1 base respectively, with 14 bases between them. The CDR3 has 15 residues. CDR1 SGHNT and CDR2 YENEEA come from the germline V gene. The CDR3 spells CASSQGSRVQETQYF. For the CDR3, the DNA is TGTGCCAGCAGCCAAGGGTCCAGGGTCCAAGAGACCCAGTACTTC.

The chain links TRBV9 to TRBJ2-2, with D maybe TRBD2 (6 bases). The CDR3 totals 15 residues. The germline CDR1 and CDR2 sequences are SGDLS and YYNGEE. V lost 2 bases to trimming and J lost 6 bases, with 14 bases between them. The CDR3 loop is CASSVFGDSAGELFF. The CDR3 nucleotides are TGTGCCAGCAGCGTTTTTGGGGACTCGGCCGGGGAGCTGTTTTTT.

The rearrangement joins TRBV2 to TRBJ2-7; D gene ambiguous. V lost 11 bases, J lost 0 bases, and 11 bases lay in between. The CDR3 runs 12 residues. Per the germline V gene, CDR1 is SNHLY and CDR2 is FYNNEI. The CDR3 loop reads CAGCRSSYEQYF. CDR3 nucleotide sequence: TGTGCCGGCTGCAGGAGCTCCTACGAGCAGTACTTC.

This clone came up once. The V call is TRBV6-7, the J call TRBJ1-4; D might be TRBD1 (6 bases). TRBV6-7 is classed as an ORF, of uncertain function. The length of the CDR3 is 15 residues. V shed 5 bases and J shed 4 bases, with 14 bases lying between them. CDR3 in DNA: TGTGCCAGCAGTCCCTACAGGGAGCTTAATGAAAAACTGTTTTTT. Its translation is CASSPYRELNEKLFF.

The CDR3 DNA is TGCGCCAGCAGTGATTATTTTAGCGGGAGAAGTACCTACAATGAGCAGTTCTTC. It encodes CASSDYFSGRSTYNEQFF. V usage is TRBV10-2 and J usage is TRBJ2-1; 9 bases map to TRBD2. Germline CDR1 WSHSY, CDR2 SAAADI. The CDR3 loop spans 18 amino acids. V trimming: 3 bases; J trimming: 2 bases; junction bases outside the gene matches: 11.